Shown below are 21 T cell receptor beta chains from a single sample sequenced in a study of cytomegalovirus exposure and HLA in healthy donors. Method: immunoSEQ multiplex PCR; TCRdb's copy keeps in-frame clones and lacks some. The sample lists some 65,000 clones, more than 95% occurring once. The sample taken for sequencing was PBMCs. The receptors shown here come from a man younger than 35 in good health and CMV-seronegative.

The genes are TRBV29-1 and TRBJ2-1; D gene unclear. The CDR3 runs to 10 residues. Germline assignment: CDR1 SQVTM and CDR2 ANQGSEA. V was cut by 7 bases and J by 5 bases, with 6 bases left in between. CDR3 amino acids: CSGDNNEQFF. The CDR3 DNA sequence: TGCAGCGGAGATAACAATGAGCAGTTCTTC.

The chain carries TRBV5-1 and TRBJ2-7, with 14 nucleotides matching TRBD2. V was clipped by 0 bases and J by 6 bases; unmatched bases: 5. The CDR3 contains 16 residues. Germline V lookup: CDR1 SGHRS, CDR2 YFSETQ. The CDR3 loop is CASSLGLAGGPIEQYF. The CDR3 DNA follows: TGCGCCAGCAGCTTGGGACTAGCGGGAGGGCCGATCGAGCAGTACTTC.

The chain has TRBV5-8 and TRBJ2-4; D may be TRBD2 (5 bases). The CDR3 is 16 amino acids. The V gene's germline CDR1 is SGHTS and CDR2 YDEGEE. The ends were cut back, 1 base at V and 1 base at J, with 12 bases in the middle. The DNA for the CDR3 is TGTGCCAGCAGCTTGTTTTTCGGGGAGGCCAAAAACATTCAGTACTTC. This translates into CASSLFFGEAKNIQYF.

This rearrangement joins TRBV15 to TRBJ1-2, with D tentatively TRBD1 (6 bases). The CDR3 runs to 14 residues. Between the trimmed V and J ends, which lost 5 bases and 5 bases, there was a span of 15 bases. The germline V gene has CDR1 LNHNV and CDR2 YYDKDF (reference sequence). The CDR3 loop is CATSVSGTKYGYTF. The CDR3 coding sequence is TGTGCCACCAGCGTATCCGGGACAAAGTATGGCTACACCTTC. Looking up the rest from reference TRBV15 and TRBJ1-2 gives the full variable domain: DAMVIQNPRYQVTQFGKPVTLSCSQTLNHNVMYWYQQKSSQAPKLLFHYYDKDFNNEADTPDNFQSRRPNTSFCFLDIRSPGLGDTAMYLCATSVSGTKYGYTFGSGTRLTVV.

The gene calls are TRBV15 and TRBJ2-1; 8 positions agree with TRBD2. J was trimmed by 6 bases and V by 1 base; bases with no gene match: 5. This CDR3 contains 15 residues. The germline V gene has CDR1 LNHNV and CDR2 YYDKDF (reference sequence). In nucleotides, the CDR3 is TGTGCCACCAGCAGAGTAGCGGGAATGGGCAATGAGCAGTTCTTC. It is translated as CATSRVAGMGNEQFF. Drawing the rest from reference TRBV15 and TRBJ2-1, the complete variable domain is DAMVIQNPRYQVTQFGKPVTLSCSQTLNHNVMYWYQQKSSQAPKLLFHYYDKDFNNEADTPDNFQSRRPNTSFCFLDIRSPGLGDTAMYLCATSRVAGMGNEQFFGPGTRLTVL.

J is TRBJ2-2 and V is TRBV7-2; D is unresolved. CDR1 and CDR2 from the germline V gene are SGHTA and FQGNSA. This CDR3 is 14 amino acids long. The V end lost 6 bases, the J end lost 2 bases, and 10 bases lay between the germline ends. The CDR3 DNA sequence: TGTGCCAGCAGACCGGGTTTTAACACCGGGGAGCTGTTTTTT. Translated, it gives CASRPGFNTGELFF.

The J gene is TRBJ1-2, the V gene TRBV30, with D maybe TRBD1 (5 bases). CDR3 length: 13 amino acids. Germline-derived CDR1 and CDR2 are GTSNPN and SVGIG (reference sequence). V gave up 0 bases and J gave up 12 bases, with 17 bases separating them. CDR3 loop: CAWSVLSQGINTF. In DNA, the CDR3 is TGTGCCTGGAGTGTACTGAGCCAGGGAATAAACACCTTC.

The rearrangement joins TRBV9 to TRBJ2-7; 9 nucleotides align to TRBD1. There are 15 residues in the CDR3. The germline V gene encodes CDR1 SGDLS and CDR2 YYNGEE. Losses at the gene ends were 0 bases for V and 5 bases for J; bases not matched to a gene: 6. The CDR3 region is CASSVGGQGSNEQYF. In DNA, the CDR3 is TGTGCCAGCAGCGTAGGGGGACAGGGTAGCAACGAGCAGTACTTC.

In DNA, the CDR3 is TGTGCCAGCAGCTTGATGGGGGGCACCGGGGAGCTGTTTTTT. Protein product: CASSLMGGTGELFF. The chain links TRBV5-6 to TRBJ2-2; maybe TRBD2 (6 bases). Trimming took off 1 base at V and 4 bases at J, with 8 bases between the two ends. Germline V gene sequence: CDR1 SGHDT, CDR2 YYEEEE. The CDR3 length is 14 residues.

Note on this clone: One end of the junction varies from germline; a read error may be responsible. This CDR3 is also generated by other DNA sequences in the sample. This rearrangement joins TRBV28 to TRBJ1-5; 7 positions match TRBD1. Germline V CDR1 and CDR2: MDHEN, SYDVKM. CDR3 length: 17 amino acids. The CDR3 DNA reads as TGCGCCAGCACTGACCTTGACAGGGCCCTTAGCAATCAGCCCCAGCATTTT. Translating gives CASTDLDRALSNQPQHF.

The chain couples TRBV18 to TRBJ2-5; 10 bases are a match to TRBD1. The CDR3 runs 14 residues. Trimming took 2 bases from V and 4 from J; bases not matched to a gene: 1. From germline, CDR1 is KGHSH and CDR2 LQKENI. This CDR3 reads CASSPGDRGETQYF. As DNA, the CDR3 is TGTGCCAGCTCACCAGGGGACAGGGGAGAGACCCAGTACTTC.

This clone appeared a single time. The chain recombines TRBV5-6 with TRBJ2-7, with 8 bases aligning to TRBD2. The CDR3 totals 15 residues. CDR1 SGHDT and CDR2 YYEEEE come from the germline V gene. The V and J ends lost 0 bases and 1 base, in that order; junction bases with no gene match: 3. The CDR3 DNA follows: TGTGCCAGCAGCTTGGGACTAGCGCTTTCCTACGAGCAGTACTTC. This encodes CASSLGLALSYEQYF.

This clone was counted between two and nine times. The chain employs TRBV25-1 and TRBJ1-2; D is ambiguous. The CDR3 runs 12 residues. V gave up 2 bases and J gave up 8 bases, with 9 bases separating them. Germline V gene data show CDR1 as MGHDK and CDR2 as SYGVNS. The CDR3 here is CASSETRVGYTF. CDR3 nucleotide sequence: TGTGCCAGCAGTGAAACTAGGGTCGGCTACACCTTC.

V usage is TRBV4-1 and J usage is TRBJ1-4; the D gene is possibly TRBD1 (6 bases). CDR1 and CDR2 from the germline V gene are MGHRA and YSYEKL. The CDR3 is 16 residues long. Trimming cost V 1 base and J 6 bases, with 15 bases left between them. The CDR3 protein is CASSQGGRGSDEKLFF. The CDR3, as DNA: TGCGCCAGCAGCCAAGGGGGCAGGGGTAGTGATGAAAAACTGTTTTTT.

The rearrangement joins TRBV15 to TRBJ2-7, with D perhaps matching TRBD1 (5 bases). The CDR3 totals 14 residues. Between the trimmed V and J ends, which lost 1 base and 6 bases, there was a span of 13 bases. CDR1 and CDR2 (germline): LNHNV, YYDKDF (reference sequence). The CDR3 coding sequence is TGTGCCACCAGCAGAGCCGAAGGACACAGCGAGCAGTACTTC. Its protein product is CATSRAEGHSEQYF.

This chain joins TRBV5-1 and TRBJ2-1, with 10 bases matching TRBD2. Germline V gives CDR1 SGHRS, CDR2 YFSETQ. CDR3 length equals 17 residues. V lost 3 bases and J lost 3; bases outside the gene matches: 9. The CDR3 nucleotides read TGCGCCAGCAGCTATGGACTAGCGGATTTTATCTACAATGAGCAGTTCTTC. It translates to CASSYGLADFIYNEQFF.

With regard to this clone: Other DNA sequences within the sample encode an identical CDR3. The J gene is TRBJ1-2, the V gene TRBV27; unclear D gene. The CDR3 is 13 residues long. V was clipped by 2 bases and J by 5 bases, with 9 bases between them. The germline CDR1 and CDR2 sequences are MNHEY and SMNVEV (reference sequence). CDR3 region: CASSLNRVYGYTF. CDR3 in DNA: TGTGCCAGCAGTTTAAACAGAGTTTATGGCTACACCTTC.

This sequence joins TRBV27 and TRBJ2-1, with 9 bases lining up with TRBD1. V dropped 6 bases and J dropped 9; count of bases not matched to a gene: 9. Germline V gene data show CDR1 as MNHEY and CDR2 as SMNVEV (reference sequence). The CDR3 totals 14 residues. In DNA form, the CDR3 reads TGTGCCAGCAGATCCAGGGACAGGGCCGGTGAGCAGTTCTTC. Residues: CASRSRDRAGEQFF.

V is TRBV4-1 and J is TRBJ2-2, with D unresolved. Trimming took 0 bases from V and 0 from J, leaving 8 bases between them. This CDR3 has 16 residues. Germline V lookup: CDR1 MGHRA, CDR2 YSYEKL. The CDR3 here is CASSQDVQANTGELFF. The CDR3 DNA follows: TGCGCCAGCAGCCAAGATGTCCAGGCGAACACCGGGGAGCTGTTTTTT.

The rearrangement uses TRBV27 and TRBJ2-2; 8 nucleotides agree with TRBD1. The CDR3 loop spans 14 amino acids. V was pared by 6 bases and J by 7 bases, with 7 bases of the junction left unmatched. Germline CDR1 MNHEY, CDR2 SMNVEV (reference sequence). The CDR3 nucleotides are TGTGCCAGCAGACCTCGGACAGGGTACGGGGAGCTGTTTTTT. This encodes CASRPRTGYGELFF.

The genes are TRBV7-2 and TRBJ1-2, with 7 nucleotides matching TRBD1. This CDR3 region has 15 residues. Trimming removed 6 bases from V and 4 bases from J; junction bases left unmatched: 11. CDR1 is SGHTA, CDR2 FQGNSA, per germline. CDR3 in amino acids: CASRPPGQTFYGYTF. The CDR3 nucleotides read TGTGCCAGCAGACCACCGGGACAGACATTCTATGGCTACACCTTC. Based on the CDR3 plus reference TRBV7-2 and TRBJ1-2, the full variable domain is GAGVSQSPSNKVTEKGKDVELRCDPISGHTALYWYRQSLGQGLEFLIYFQGNSAPDKSGLPSDRFSAERTGGSVSTLTIQRTQQEDSAVYLCASRPPGQTFYGYTFGSGTRLTVV.